This entry lists 11 T cell receptor beta chains sequenced from one sample in a study of blood T cell repertoires in COVID-19. The repertoire was sequenced with immunoSEQ multiplex PCR; TCRdb's copy has only in-frame clones and lacks some. This table holds 200,000 or so clones, roughly 76% found once. Sequenced: peripheral blood. All receptors come from a woman older than 75 with COVID-19, enrolled during active disease.

The rearrangement uses TRBV25-1 and TRBJ2-1, with 9 bases matching TRBD2. Germline CDR1 and CDR2: MGHDK and SYGVNS. Losses at the gene ends were 1 base for V and 5 bases for J; bases not matched to a gene: 3. The CDR3 runs to 15 residues. CDR3 DNA sequence: TGTGCCAGCAGTGAATCGACTAGCGGAGACAATGAGCAGTTCTTC. This encodes CASSESTSGDNEQFF.

The rearrangement links TRBV2 to TRBJ1-1; the D gene is possibly TRBD1 (6 bases). V was shortened by 2 bases and J by 11 bases, with 15 bases between the two germline ends. Germline values: CDR1 SNHLY, CDR2 FYNNEI. The CDR3 length is 13 residues. The CDR3 DNA is TGTGCCAGCAGTGAAATAATGCAGGGGCAGGCTTTCTTT. Protein: CASSEIMQGQAFF.

This chain uses TRBV30 with TRBJ2-1, with D perhaps TRBD1 (6 bases). With 7 bases removed from V and 3 bases from J, the gap between germline ends came to 22 bases. The CDR3 runs 16 residues. CDR1 and CDR2 (germline): GTSNPN, SVGIG (reference sequence). The DNA for the CDR3 is TGTGCCTTTAATGGGAACAGGGAAGGAGTCTACAATGAGCAGTTCTTC. This encodes CAFNGNREGVYNEQFF.

This rearrangement joins TRBV2 to TRBJ1-1, with D possibly TRBD1 on 5 matching bases. The length of the CDR3 is 14 residues. Germline CDR1 and CDR2: SNHLY and FYNNEI. V was pared by 3 bases and J by 1 base, with 9 bases between. CDR3 region: CASSDRTQNTEAFF. CDR3 bases: TGTGCCAGCAGTGACAGGACACAGAACACTGAAGCTTTCTTT. The full variable domain, with the rest looked up from reference TRBV2 and TRBJ1-1, is EPEVTQTPSHQVTQMGQEVILRCVPISNHLYFYWYRQILGQKVEFLVSFYNNEISEKSEIFDDQFSVERPDGSNFTLKIRSTKLEDSAMYFCASSDRTQNTEAFFGQGTRLTVV.

This rearrangement joins TRBV4-3 to TRBJ2-7, with D possibly TRBD1 on 6 matching bases. Between the trimmed V and J ends, which lost 3 bases and 4 bases, there was a span of 10 bases. Germline V gives CDR1 LGHNA, CDR2 YSLEER. The CDR3 is 13 residues long. This CDR3 is CASSHRTGYEQYF. The CDR3 DNA reads as TGCGCCAGCAGCCATCGAACAGGGTACGAGCAGTACTTC.

This clone showed up just once. Other nucleotide sequences in the sample specify the same CDR3. The gene calls are TRBV29-1 and TRBJ1-5; 9 positions agree with TRBD1. In germline, CDR1 is SQVTM, CDR2 ANQGSEA. J gave up 4 bases and V 6 bases, and 4 bases lay outside the gene matches. The CDR3 runs 13 residues. CDR3 amino acids: CSVGQGGNQPQHF. In nucleotides, the CDR3 is TGCAGCGTGGGACAGGGCGGGAATCAGCCCCAGCATTTT. Filled out from reference TRBV29-1 and TRBJ1-5, the complete variable domain reads SAVISQKPSRDICQRGTSLTIQCQVDSQVTMMFWYRQQPGQSLTLIATANQGSEATYESGFVIDKFPISRPNLTFSTLTVSNMSPEDSSIYLCSVGQGGNQPQHFGDGTRLSIL.

The chain employs TRBV18 and TRBJ2-7; D is ambiguous. From germline, CDR1 is KGHSH and CDR2 LQKENI. There are 15 residues in the CDR3. V lost 1 base and J 0 bases, leaving 10 bases between the germline ends. DNA of the CDR3: TGTGCCAGCTCACCACGGGCAGGTTACTCCTACGAGCAGTACTTC. Encoded protein: CASSPRAGYSYEQYF.

The chain employs TRBV29-1 and TRBJ1-1; TRBD1 aligns across 7 bases. J lost 4 bases, V lost 6 bases, and 8 bases had no gene match. CDR3 length: 13 amino acids. Per the germline V gene, CDR1 is SQVTM and CDR2 is ANQGSEA. CDR3 region: CSVATGSGTEAFF. DNA for the CDR3: TGCAGCGTCGCGACAGGGTCGGGCACTGAAGCTTTCTTT.

This clone appeared once. CDR3 nucleotides: TGTGCCAGCAGTTCAGTAGGAGGGTCGAACACCGGGGAGCTGTTTTTT. Encoded protein: CASSSVGGSNTGELFF. V is TRBV2 and J is TRBJ2-2, with D maybe TRBD2 (6 bases). V dropped 5 bases and J dropped 0 bases, with 13 bases sitting between them. CDR1 SNHLY and CDR2 FYNNEI come from the germline V gene. The length of the CDR3 is 16 residues.

The chain recombines TRBV3-1 (or the pseudogene TRBV3-2) with TRBJ2-1, with TRBD1 matching 7 bases. Per the germline V gene, CDR1 is LGHDT and CDR2 is YNNKEL (reference sequence). There are 15 residues in the CDR3. Losses at the gene ends were 6 bases for V and 2 bases for J; bases not matched to a gene: 7. CDR3 region: CASSRTGGTYNEQFF. The CDR3 coding sequence is TGTGCCAGCAGTCGGACAGGAGGCACCTACAATGAGCAGTTCTTC.

The chain carries TRBV5-1 and TRBJ2-7; 9 nucleotides align to TRBD2. The CDR3 has 16 residues. V lost 0 bases to trimming and J lost 7 bases; unmatched junction nucleotides: 11. Germline V lookup: CDR1 SGHRS, CDR2 YFSETQ. The CDR3 loop is CASSLADGGRAGEQYF. The CDR3 nucleotides are TGCGCCAGCAGCTTGGCCGACGGCGGGAGGGCCGGAGAGCAGTACTTC.